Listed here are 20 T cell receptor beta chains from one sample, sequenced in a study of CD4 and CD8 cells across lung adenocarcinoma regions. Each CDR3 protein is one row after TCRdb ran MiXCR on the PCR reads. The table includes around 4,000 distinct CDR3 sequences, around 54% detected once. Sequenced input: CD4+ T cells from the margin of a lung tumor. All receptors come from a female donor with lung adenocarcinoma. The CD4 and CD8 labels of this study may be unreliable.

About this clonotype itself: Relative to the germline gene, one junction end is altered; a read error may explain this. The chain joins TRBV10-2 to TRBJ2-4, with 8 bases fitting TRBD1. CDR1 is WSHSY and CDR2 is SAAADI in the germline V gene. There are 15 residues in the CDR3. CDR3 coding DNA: TGCGCCGGCGGGCAGGGGGCCGGGGCCAAAGACATCCAGTACTTC. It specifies CAGGQGAGAKDIQYF.

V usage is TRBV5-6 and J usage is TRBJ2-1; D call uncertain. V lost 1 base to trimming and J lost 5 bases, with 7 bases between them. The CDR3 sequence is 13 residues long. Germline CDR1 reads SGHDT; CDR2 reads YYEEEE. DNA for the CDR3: TGTGCCAGCAGCTTGAAGCCCGACAATGAGCAGTTCTTC. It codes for CASSLKPDNEQFF.

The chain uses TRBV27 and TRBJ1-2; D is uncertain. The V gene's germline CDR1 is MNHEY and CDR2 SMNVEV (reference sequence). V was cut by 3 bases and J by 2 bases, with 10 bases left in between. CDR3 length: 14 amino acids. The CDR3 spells CASSLSLGNYGYTF. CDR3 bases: TGTGCCAGCAGTTTGTCACTGGGGAACTATGGCTACACCTTC.

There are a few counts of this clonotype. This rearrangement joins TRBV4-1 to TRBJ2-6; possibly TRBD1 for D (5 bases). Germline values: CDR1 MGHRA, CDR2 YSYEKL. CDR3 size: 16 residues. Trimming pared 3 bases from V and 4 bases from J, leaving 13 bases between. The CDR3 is CASSHGAGPGANVLTF. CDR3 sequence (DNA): TGCGCCAGCAGCCATGGGGCAGGGCCCGGGGCCAACGTCCTGACTTTC.

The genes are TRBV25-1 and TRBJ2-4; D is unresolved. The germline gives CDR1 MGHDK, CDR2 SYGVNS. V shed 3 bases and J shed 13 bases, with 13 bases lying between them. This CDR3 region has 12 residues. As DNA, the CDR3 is TGTGCCAGCAGTGACCGCACAGAGACGCAGTACTTC. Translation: CASSDRTETQYF.

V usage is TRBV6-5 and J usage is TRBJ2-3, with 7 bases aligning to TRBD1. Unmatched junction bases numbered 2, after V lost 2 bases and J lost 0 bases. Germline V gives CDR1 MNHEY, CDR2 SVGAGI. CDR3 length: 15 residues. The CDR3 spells CASSYRDRSTDTQYF. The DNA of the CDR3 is TGTGCCAGCAGTTACCGGGACAGAAGCACAGATACGCAGTATTTT.

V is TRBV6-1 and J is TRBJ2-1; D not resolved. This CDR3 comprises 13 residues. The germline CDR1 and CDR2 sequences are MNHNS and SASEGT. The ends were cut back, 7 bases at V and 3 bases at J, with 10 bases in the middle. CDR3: CASKLGIYNEQFF. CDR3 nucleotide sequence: TGTGCCAGCAAATTAGGGATCTACAATGAGCAGTTCTTC.

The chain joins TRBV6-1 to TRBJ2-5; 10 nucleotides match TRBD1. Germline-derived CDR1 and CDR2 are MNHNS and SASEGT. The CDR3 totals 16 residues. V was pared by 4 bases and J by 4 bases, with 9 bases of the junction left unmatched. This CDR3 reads CASSARGTGERETQYF. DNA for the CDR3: TGTGCCAGCAGTGCACGCGGGACAGGGGAGAGAGAGACCCAGTACTTC.

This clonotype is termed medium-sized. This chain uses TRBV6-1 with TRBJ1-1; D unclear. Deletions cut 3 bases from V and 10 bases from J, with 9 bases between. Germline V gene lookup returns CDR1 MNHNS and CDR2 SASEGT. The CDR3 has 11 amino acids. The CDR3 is CASSDGEGAFF. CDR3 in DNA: TGTGCCAGCAGTGACGGTGAGGGAGCTTTCTTT.

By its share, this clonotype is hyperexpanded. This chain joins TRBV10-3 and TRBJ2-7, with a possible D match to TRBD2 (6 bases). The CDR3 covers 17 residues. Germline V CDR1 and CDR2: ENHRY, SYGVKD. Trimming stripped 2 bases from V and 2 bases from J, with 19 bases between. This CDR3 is CAISEPERGTSTYEQYF. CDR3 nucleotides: TGTGCCATCAGTGAGCCAGAACGGGGGACGTCGACCTACGAGCAGTACTTC.

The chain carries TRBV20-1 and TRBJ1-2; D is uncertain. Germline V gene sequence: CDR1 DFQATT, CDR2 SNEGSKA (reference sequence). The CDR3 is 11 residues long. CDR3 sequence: CSPRDRPGYTF. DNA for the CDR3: TGCAGCCCCCGAGATAGGCCAGGCTACACCTTC.

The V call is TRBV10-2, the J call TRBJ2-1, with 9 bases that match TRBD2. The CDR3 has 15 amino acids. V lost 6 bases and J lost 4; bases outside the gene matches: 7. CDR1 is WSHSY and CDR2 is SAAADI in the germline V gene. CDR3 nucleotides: TGCGCCAGCAGCTTGTCTAGCGGGGATTACAATGAGCAGTTCTTC. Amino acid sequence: CASSLSSGDYNEQFF.

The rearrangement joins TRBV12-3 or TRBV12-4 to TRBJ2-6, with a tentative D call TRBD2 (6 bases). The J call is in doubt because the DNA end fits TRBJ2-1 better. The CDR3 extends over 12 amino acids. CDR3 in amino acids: CASRVAAREQFF. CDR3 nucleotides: TGTGCCAGCAGGGTAGCGGCGAGGGAGCAGTTCTTC.

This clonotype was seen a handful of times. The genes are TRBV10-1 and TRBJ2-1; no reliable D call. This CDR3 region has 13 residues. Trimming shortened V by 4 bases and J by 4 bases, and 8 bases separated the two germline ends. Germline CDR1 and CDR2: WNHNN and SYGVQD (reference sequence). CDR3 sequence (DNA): TGCGCCAGCAGTGCGTCCAGATACAATGAGCAGTTCTTC. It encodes CASSASRYNEQFF.

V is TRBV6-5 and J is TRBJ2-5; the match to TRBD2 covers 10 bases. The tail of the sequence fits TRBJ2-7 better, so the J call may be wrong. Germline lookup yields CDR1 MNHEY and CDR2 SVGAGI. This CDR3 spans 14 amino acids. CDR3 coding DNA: TGTGCCAGCAGTTCTAGCGGGGGCACCTACGAGCAGTACTTC. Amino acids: CASSSSGGTYEQYF.

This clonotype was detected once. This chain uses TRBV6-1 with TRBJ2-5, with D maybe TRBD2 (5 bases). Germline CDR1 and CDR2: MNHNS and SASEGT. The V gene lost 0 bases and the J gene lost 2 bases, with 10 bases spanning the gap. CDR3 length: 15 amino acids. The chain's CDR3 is CASSEALRDQETQYF. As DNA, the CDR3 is TGTGCCAGCAGTGAAGCGCTTCGGGATCAAGAGACCCAGTACTTC.

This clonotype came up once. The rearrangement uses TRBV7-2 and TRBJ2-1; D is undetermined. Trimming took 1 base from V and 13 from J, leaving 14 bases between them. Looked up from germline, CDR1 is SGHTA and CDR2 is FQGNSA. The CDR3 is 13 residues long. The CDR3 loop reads CASSLGAANIQFF. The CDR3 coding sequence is TGTGCCAGCAGCTTAGGTGCGGCCAACATTCAGTTCTTC.

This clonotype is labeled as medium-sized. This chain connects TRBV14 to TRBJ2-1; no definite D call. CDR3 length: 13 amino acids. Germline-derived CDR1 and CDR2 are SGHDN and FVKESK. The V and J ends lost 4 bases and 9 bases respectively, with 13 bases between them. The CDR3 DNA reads TGTGCCAGCAGCCTGTCCACATTTGGTGAGCAGTTCTTC. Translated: CASSLSTFGEQFF. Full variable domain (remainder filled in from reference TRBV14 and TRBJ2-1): EAGVTQFPSHSVIEKGQTVTLRCDPISGHDNLYWYRRVMGKEIKFLLHFVKESKQDESGMPNNRFLAERTGGTYSTLKVQPAELEDSGVYFCASSLSTFGEQFFGPGTRLTVL.

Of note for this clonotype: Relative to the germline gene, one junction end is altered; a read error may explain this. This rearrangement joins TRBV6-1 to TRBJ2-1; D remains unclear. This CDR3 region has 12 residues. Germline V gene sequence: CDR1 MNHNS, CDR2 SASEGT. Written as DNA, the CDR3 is TGTGCCAGCCATTCTTGGGCACATGAGCAGTACTTT. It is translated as CASHSWAHEQYF.

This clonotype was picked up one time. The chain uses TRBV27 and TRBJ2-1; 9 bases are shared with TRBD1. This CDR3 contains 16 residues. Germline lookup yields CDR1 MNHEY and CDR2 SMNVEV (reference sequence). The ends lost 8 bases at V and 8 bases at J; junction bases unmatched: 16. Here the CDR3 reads CASSRTGVFFSDEQFF. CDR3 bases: TGTGCCAGCTCCCGGACAGGGGTCTTTTTTTCGGATGAGCAGTTCTTC.